A single sample is the source of the 9 T cell receptor beta chains below, sequenced in a study of blood T cell repertoires in COVID-19. Some clones are missing from TCRdb's copy, which holds only in-frame ones; the method was immunoSEQ multiplex PCR. This table holds about 91,000 clones, roughly 78% found once. Sequencing used peripheral blood. These receptors originate from a man aged 45 to 65 with active or convalescent COVID-19.

The chain employs TRBV5-4 and TRBJ1-4; D not resolved. The CDR3 has 15 amino acids. Trimming stripped 1 base from V and 7 bases from J, with 14 bases between. Per the germline V gene, CDR1 is SGHNT and CDR2 is YYREEE (reference sequence). The CDR3 protein is CASSLRGLGTEKLFF. The CDR3 region has the DNA TGTGCCAGCAGCTTGCGAGGGCTTGGTACTGAAAAACTGTTTTTT.

The rearrangement links TRBV10-2 to TRBJ2-2, with D possibly matching TRBD1 (5 bases). Germline assignment: CDR1 WSHSY and CDR2 SAAADI. The length of the CDR3 is 14 residues. Between the trimmed V and J ends, which lost 6 bases and 4 bases, there was a span of 12 bases. CDR3 amino acids: CASRPRVGTGELFF. CDR3 sequence (DNA): TGCGCCAGCAGGCCCAGGGTGGGCACCGGGGAGCTGTTTTTT.

The chain recombines TRBV28 with TRBJ1-2, with 8 bases aligning to TRBD1. The CDR3 spans 16 residues. Germline lookup yields CDR1 MDHEN and CDR2 SYDVKM. V shed 5 bases and J 0 bases; nucleotides not matched to a gene: 8. The CDR3 reads CASSGAGGDANYGYTF. CDR3 nucleotide sequence: TGTGCCAGCAGTGGGGCAGGGGGCGATGCTAACTATGGCTACACCTTC.

The chain links TRBV7-2 to TRBJ2-1; TRBD1 matches at 11 bases. The ends lost 0 bases at V and 9 bases at J; junction bases unmatched: 13. This CDR3 is built from 18 residues. Germline CDR1 SGHTA, CDR2 FQGNSA. CDR3 protein: CASSLAAGQGGTQFEQFF. The CDR3 coding sequence is TGTGCCAGCAGCTTAGCTGCGGGACAGGGGGGGACACAATTTGAGCAGTTCTTC.

The CDR3 coding sequence is TGCGCCAGCAGTGGGGCAGGCCTCAATCAGCCCCAGCATTTT. Protein product: CASSGAGLNQPQHF. The chain joins TRBV10-1 to TRBJ1-5, with unresolved D. Germline lookup yields CDR1 WNHNN and CDR2 SYGVQD (reference sequence). CDR3 length: 14 amino acids. V lost 4 bases and J 3 bases, leaving 10 bases between the germline ends.

V is TRBV2 and J is TRBJ2-7; 10 nucleotides agree with TRBD2. The germline CDR1 and CDR2 sequences are SNHLY and FYNNEI. This CDR3 has 12 residues. DNA for the CDR3: TGTGCCAGCGGTGGGACTAGCGCCATATCGGGAGTC. This sequence encodes CASGGTSAISGV.

This chain links TRBV2 with TRBJ1-5, with TRBD1 matching over 7 bases. The CDR3 has 14 residues. V shed 6 bases and J 9 bases; nucleotides not matched to a gene: 11. Germline loops: CDR1 SNHLY, CDR2 FYNNEI. The CDR3 DNA follows: TGTGCCAGCAGGACAGGGACCGCCGGGTGGCCCCAGCATTTT. It yields the protein CASRTGTAGWPQHF.

The gene calls are TRBV19 and TRBJ2-3; the D gene is possibly TRBD2 (5 bases). Per the germline V gene, CDR1 is LNHDA and CDR2 is SQIVND (reference sequence). The CDR3 has 15 amino acids. With 5 bases removed from V and 5 bases from J, the gap between germline ends came to 17 bases. The CDR3 region has the DNA TGTGCCAGTAGTCCCCCGGGGTTGGCGGGAGATACGCAGTATTTT. It specifies CASSPPGLAGDTQYF.

On this clone itself: Other DNA sequences within the sample encode an identical CDR3. This chain links TRBV3-1 (or the pseudogene TRBV3-2) with TRBJ1-1; the D is unclear. The CDR3 runs 14 residues. Germline V gives CDR1 LGHDT, CDR2 YNNKEL (reference sequence). V dropped 0 bases and J dropped 0 bases, with 5 bases sitting between them. This CDR3 is CASSQDTVNTEAFF. CDR3 in DNA: TGTGCCAGCAGCCAAGACACAGTGAACACTGAAGCTTTCTTT.